Listed here are 17 T cell receptor beta chains from one sample, sequenced in a study of cytomegalovirus exposure and HLA in healthy donors. With 60 Vbeta and 13 Jbeta primers, the PCR was carried out. The assay was immunoSEQ multiplex PCR, and TCRdb's table has in-frame clones only and misses some. The sample yields about 120,000 clones, 66% seen once. Sequenced input: PBMCs. The receptors here all came from a man between 18 and 35 years old in good health and CMV-seronegative.

The rearrangement links TRBV19 to TRBJ1-5; weak D call: TRBD1 (5 bases). This CDR3 contains 13 residues. Germline CDR1 LNHDA, CDR2 SQIVND (reference sequence). The V end was cut by 3 bases, the J end by 9 bases, with 12 bases between. CDR3 loop: CASSISTVVPQHF. DNA for the CDR3: TGTGCCAGTAGTATTTCGACAGTGGTGCCCCAGCATTTT. Filled out from reference TRBV19 and TRBJ1-5, the complete variable domain reads DGGITQSPKYLFRKEGQNVTLSCEQNLNHDAMYWYRQDPGQGLRLIYYSQIVNDFQKGDIAEGYSVSREKKESFPLTVTSAQKNPTAFYLCASSISTVVPQHFGDGTRLSIL.

The CDR3 is CASSEDSRTDTQYF. DNA for the CDR3: TGTGCCAGCAGCGAGGACAGCCGCACAGATACGCAGTATTTT. V is TRBV6-4 and J is TRBJ2-3, with D tentatively TRBD1 (6 bases). With 6 bases removed from V and 1 base from J, the gap between germline ends came to 11 bases. The CDR3 loop spans 14 amino acids. Germline V gives CDR1 MRHNA, CDR2 SNTAGT.

Only one count was recorded for this clone. The rearrangement links TRBV4-2 to TRBJ2-2, with 9 bases matching TRBD2. The V and J ends lost 0 bases and 5 bases, in that order; junction bases with no gene match: 13. This CDR3 has 19 residues. The germline V gene encodes CDR1 LGHNA and CDR2 YNFKEQ. CDR3 bases: TGTGCCAGCAGCCAAGATACCGGTAGCGGGAGTTTAAAAACCGGGGAGCTGTTTTTT. Protein product: CASSQDTGSGSLKTGELFF.

The V gene is TRBV7-9, the J gene TRBJ2-3, with 9 bases identical to TRBD1. The CDR3 is 15 amino acids. In germline, CDR1 is SEHNR, CDR2 FQNEAQ (reference sequence). The junction had 7 bases not matched to a gene; V was cut back by 4 bases and J by 5 bases. The DNA for the CDR3 is TGTGCCAGCAGCTCAGTAGGGGGACAGGGAGATACGCAGTATTTT. It translates to CASSSVGGQGDTQYF.

This clone was recorded once. This chain joins TRBV5-1 and TRBJ2-1; maybe TRBD2 (5 bases). Germline V gene lookup returns CDR1 SGHRS and CDR2 YFSETQ. The CDR3 is 12 amino acids. The germline V and J ends were trimmed by 2 bases and 6 bases, with 6 bases remaining between them. In nucleotides, the CDR3 is TGCGCCAGCAGCTTCGGACTCAATGAGCAGTTCTTC. Amino acids: CASSFGLNEQFF.

The V call is TRBV30, the J call TRBJ2-1; TRBD2 matches 7 bases. The germline V gene encodes CDR1 GTSNPN and CDR2 SVGIG (reference sequence). The CDR3 has 12 residues. J lost 2 bases, V lost 8 bases, and 3 bases had no gene match. The CDR3 protein is CAGGGTYNEQFF. The CDR3, as DNA: TGTGCCGGGGGGGGGACCTACAATGAGCAGTTCTTC.

This clone was seen more than once but under ten times. The chain employs TRBV4-1 and TRBJ1-1; TRBD1 is a possible D gene (5 bases). The CDR3 spans 17 residues. Germline CDR1 reads MGHRA; CDR2 reads YSYEKL. Trimming pared 1 base from V and 0 bases from J, leaving 15 bases between. CDR3 protein: CASSQVPGRLLNTEAFF. The DNA of the CDR3 is TGCGCCAGCAGCCAAGTGCCAGGGAGGCTATTGAACACTGAAGCTTTCTTT.

This clone has just a few counts. The chain combines TRBV6-6 with TRBJ1-2; no definite D call. Germline V gene data show CDR1 as MNHNY and CDR2 as SVGAGI (reference sequence). The V and J ends lost 4 bases and 5 bases respectively, with 8 bases between them. The CDR3 has 12 amino acids. The CDR3 spells CASSSPSYGYTF. The CDR3 region has the DNA TGTGCCAGCAGTTCTCCGAGTTATGGCTACACCTTC.

CDR3 amino acids: CASSFEKRGYTF. Written as DNA, the CDR3 is TGTGCCAGCAGCTTCGAAAAGCGTGGCTACACCTTC. The chain links TRBV7-2 to TRBJ1-2; no firm D call. The CDR3 extends over 12 amino acids. The germline V gene has CDR1 SGHTA and CDR2 FQGNSA. Trimming left V 3 bases short and J 7 bases short, with 9 bases between.

V and J are TRBV7-2 and TRBJ1-1; TRBD1 is a possible D gene (5 bases). The CDR3 length is 15 residues. With 1 base removed from V and 0 bases from J, the gap between germline ends came to 9 bases. The germline gives CDR1 SGHTA, CDR2 FQGNSA. This CDR3 reads CASSLGGRLNTEAFF. The DNA for the CDR3 is TGTGCCAGCAGCTTAGGGGGCAGACTGAACACTGAAGCTTTCTTT.

J is TRBJ1-1 and V is TRBV9; a weak D match, TRBD1 (5 bases). The CDR3 spans 15 residues. Looked up from germline, CDR1 is SGDLS and CDR2 is YYNGEE. V lost 0 bases and J lost 1, with 10 bases in between. As DNA, the CDR3 is TGTGCCAGCAGCGTAGAGCCAGGGAAGAACACTGAAGCTTTCTTT. Residues: CASSVEPGKNTEAFF.

This clone was observed a handful of times. This sequence joins TRBV7-9 and TRBJ1-4; 8 nucleotides line up with TRBD1. Germline lookup yields CDR1 SEHNR and CDR2 FQNEAQ (reference sequence). The length of the CDR3 is 14 residues. J was trimmed by 8 bases and V by 5 bases; bases with no gene match: 7. The CDR3 protein is CASSQGARVEKLFF. The CDR3 DNA reads TGTGCCAGCAGCCAGGGGGCGCGGGTAGAAAAACTGTTTTTT.

The rearrangement joins TRBV5-1 to TRBJ2-3; D possibly corresponds to TRBD2 (5 bases). This CDR3 region has 16 residues. Trimming stripped 0 bases from V and 2 bases from J, with 13 bases between. Looked up from germline, CDR1 is SGHRS and CDR2 is YFSETQ. The CDR3 DNA sequence: TGCGCCAGCAGCTTGGGACTATTGTCGTCCACAGATACGCAGTATTTT. Protein sequence: CASSLGLLSSTDTQYF.

The rearrangement uses TRBV5-1 and TRBJ1-6; TRBD1 is a possible D gene (5 bases). This CDR3 has 15 amino acids. V lost 0 bases and J lost 10, with 14 bases in between. Germline-derived CDR1 and CDR2 are SGHRS and YFSETQ. Here the CDR3 reads CASSLAETVRSPLHF. The CDR3 nucleotides read TGCGCCAGCAGCTTGGCCGAGACAGTAAGATCACCCCTCCACTTT. The complete variable domain, with remaining parts taken from reference TRBV5-1 and TRBJ1-6, reads KAGVTQTPRYLIKTRGQQVTLSCSPISGHRSVSWYQQTPGQGLQFLFEYFSETQRNKGNFPGRFSGRQFSNSRSEMNVSTLELGDSALYLCASSLAETVRSPLHFGNGTRLTVT.

This clone turned up a few times. This chain joins TRBV4-1 and TRBJ1-5; 7 bases match TRBD1. The CDR3 is 18 residues long. Trimming took 0 bases from V and 4 from J; bases not matched to a gene: 12. CDR1 is MGHRA, CDR2 YSYEKL, per germline. The CDR3 region has the DNA TGCGCCAGCAGCCAAGATGGACCCCCCGCAGGGGGAAATCAGCCCCAGCATTTT. It translates to CASSQDGPPAGGNQPQHF.

The table lists this clone with a count of one. This CDR3 is CASSDLTRYEQYF. DNA for the CDR3: TGTGCCAGCAGTGACCTGACTAGGTACGAGCAGTACTTC. The chain employs TRBV6-6 and TRBJ2-7; D perhaps matches TRBD2 (6 bases). V gave up 5 bases and J gave up 4 bases, with 12 bases separating them. Germline CDR1 MNHNY, CDR2 SVGAGI (reference sequence). The CDR3 has 13 residues.

The chain combines TRBV18 with TRBJ1-5; 8 bases match TRBD1. Germline CDR1 and CDR2: KGHSH and LQKENI. With V trimmed by 2 bases and J by 5 bases, 8 bases remained unmatched. The length of the CDR3 is 16 residues. This CDR3 reads CASSPKSDRGYQPQHF. CDR3 coding DNA: TGTGCCAGCTCACCAAAGAGTGACAGGGGATATCAGCCCCAGCATTTT.